The next 18 T cell receptor beta chains were all read from a single sample in a study of T cell repertoires in aging, cancer and after chemotherapy. TCR beta rearrangements were amplified from peripheral blood genomic DNA. TRB rearrangements spanning V, D and J were amplified using mixed TRB-A/B primers. One entry per CDR3 protein, called by TCRdb with MiXCR from the multiplex PCR reads. Altogether under 6,000 distinct CDR3 sequences are present, about a quarter being singletons, with the ten largest covering roughly 32%. Specimen: blood. The receptors come from a human donor with a solid tumor.

This clonotype counts as medium-sized. The chain carries TRBV6-6 and TRBJ2-1; 12 nucleotides align to TRBD2. This CDR3 is built from 16 residues. The germline CDR1 and CDR2 sequences are MNHNY and SVGAGI (reference sequence). V shed 6 bases, J shed 3 bases, and the junction held 6 bases outside the gene matches. DNA for the CDR3: TGTGCCAGCAGCCGACTAGCGGGAGAGGGCTACAATGAGCAGTTCTTC. Its protein product is CASSRLAGEGYNEQFF.

This clonotype is classed as medium-sized. V gene TRBV19 combines with J gene TRBJ1-2; 8 nucleotides match TRBD1. Per the germline V gene, CDR1 is LNHDA and CDR2 is SQIVND (reference sequence). CDR3 length: 17 amino acids. Trimming at V came to 3 bases and at J to 4 bases, leaving 13 bases not matched to a gene. CDR3 sequence reads: CASSIPRTGRAGYGYTF. The CDR3 DNA sequence: TGTGCCAGTAGTATCCCACGGACAGGGCGCGCGGGCTATGGCTACACCTTC.

This clonotype has just a few counts. The rearrangement joins TRBV15 to TRBJ2-7; the D gene is possibly TRBD1 (6 bases). V was pared by 0 bases and J by 5 bases, with 11 bases between. CDR3 length equals 14 residues. Germline CDR1 LNHNV, CDR2 YYDKDF (reference sequence). The CDR3 reads CATSRDRWGHEQYF. DNA of the CDR3: TGTGCCACCAGCAGAGATCGGTGGGGGCACGAGCAGTACTTC.

In this sample, this clonotype turned up a few times. The chain combines TRBV6-2 or TRBV6-3 with TRBJ2-1; TRBD2 is a possible D gene (5 bases). The CDR3 has 12 amino acids. Deletions cut 2 bases from V and 12 bases from J, with 11 bases between. CDR1 and CDR2 from the germline V gene are MNHEY and SVGEGT. The CDR3: CASSYISSRQFF. In DNA form, the CDR3 reads TGTGCCAGCAGTTACATCTCTAGCCGGCAGTTCTTC.

This clonotype is large within its sample. The chain is built from TRBV29-1 and TRBJ2-7, with a tentative D call TRBD2 (6 bases). This CDR3 region has 13 residues. Deletions cut 3 bases from V and 6 bases from J, with 15 bases between. Germline V gives CDR1 SQVTM, CDR2 ANQGSEA. The DNA for the CDR3 is TGCAGCGTTGAGGCGCGGGAAGGTTCCGAGCAGTACTTC. Protein sequence: CSVEAREGSEQYF.

In its sample, this clonotype is medium-sized. This rearrangement joins TRBV30 to TRBJ1-2; D is unresolved. This CDR3 comprises 12 residues. The germline CDR1 and CDR2 sequences are GTSNPN and SVGIG (reference sequence). V was pared by 3 bases and J by 0 bases, with 5 bases between. The CDR3 spells CAWRGTNYGYTF. The CDR3 region has the DNA TGTGCCTGGAGGGGGACTAACTATGGCTACACCTTC.

This clonotype is judged large (0.1 to 1%). CDR3 in DNA: TGTGCCAGTAGGGACAGGACCAACACCGGGGAGCTGTTTTTT. It specifies CASRDRTNTGELFF. The rearrangement joins TRBV19 to TRBJ2-2, with TRBD1 matching 7 bases. Per the germline V gene, CDR1 is LNHDA and CDR2 is SQIVND (reference sequence). The CDR3 totals 14 residues. V shed 6 bases and J 2 bases; nucleotides not matched to a gene: 3.

Relative to its sample, this clonotype is medium-sized. This chain joins TRBV5-5 and TRBJ1-2; D is possibly TRBD1 (6 bases). Trimming stripped 2 bases from V and 5 bases from J, with 16 bases between. The CDR3 extends over 15 amino acids. From germline, CDR1 is SGHKS and CDR2 YYEKEE (reference sequence). CDR3 sequence: CASSLNREALYGYTF. As DNA, the CDR3 is TGTGCCAGCAGCTTAAACAGGGAAGCGCTATATGGCTACACCTTC.

This clonotype has a handful of counts. The rearrangement uses TRBV5-1 and TRBJ1-2, with D perhaps matching TRBD1 (5 bases). The CDR3 covers 16 residues. Per the germline V gene, CDR1 is SGHRS and CDR2 is YFSETQ. Trimming took off 2 bases at V and 4 bases at J, with 18 bases between the two ends. In DNA form, the CDR3 reads TGCGCCAGCAGCTTATTTTTGGGCAGGGACGGCTATGGCTACACCTTC. This codes for CASSLFLGRDGYGYTF. Variable domain in full (rest from reference TRBV5-1 and TRBJ1-2): KAGVTQTPRYLIKTRGQQVTLSCSPISGHRSVSWYQQTPGQGLQFLFEYFSETQRNKGNFPGRFSGRQFSNSRSEMNVSTLELGDSALYLCASSLFLGRDGYGYTFGSGTRLTVV.

The V gene is TRBV7-9, the J gene TRBJ2-2; D is unclear. The V gene's germline CDR1 is SEHNR and CDR2 FQNEAQ (reference sequence). This CDR3 region has 15 residues. The CDR3 coding sequence is TGTGTCAGAAGCCAAACCGGGCCGAACACCGGGGAGCTGTTTTTT. It translates to CVRSQTGPNTGELFF.

This clonotype is classed as medium-sized (0.01 to 0.1%). The genes are TRBV6-6 and TRBJ2-7; 9 nucleotides match TRBD1. Germline assignment: CDR1 MNHNY and CDR2 SVGAGI (reference sequence). This CDR3 contains 14 residues. The V segment lost 6 bases and the J segment 6 bases; nucleotides outside the gene matches: 9. The CDR3 DNA follows: TGTGCCAGCAGCCAACAGGGGGCGCGACTCGAGCAGTACTTC. Protein product: CASSQQGARLEQYF.

This clonotype showed up just a few times. The J gene is TRBJ2-2, the V gene TRBV4-2; 12 nucleotides match TRBD2. V lost 0 bases, J lost 3 bases, and 11 bases stayed unmatched. CDR1 is LGHNA and CDR2 is YNFKEQ in the germline V gene. This CDR3 has 20 residues. In nucleotides, the CDR3 is TGTGCCAGCAGCCAAGATGGGCTAGCGGGAGGGAGGTGGTACACCGGGGAGCTGTTTTTT. This codes for CASSQDGLAGGRWYTGELFF.

With respect to this clonotype: At one end the junction does not follow the germline gene, possibly because of a read error. This chain links TRBV10-3 with TRBJ1-1; D gene uncertain. The length of the CDR3 is 13 residues. CDR1 is ENHRY and CDR2 is SYGVKD in the germline V gene. The CDR3 nucleotides are TGTGCCAGCAGTTTTGCATTGAACACTGAAGCTTTCTTT. This sequence encodes CASSFALNTEAFF.

The table lists this clonotype with a few counts. This chain joins TRBV28 and TRBJ1-1; D not certain. V was clipped by 5 bases and J by 3 bases, with 13 bases between them. CDR3 length equals 14 residues. Germline loops: CDR1 MDHEN, CDR2 SYDVKM. The CDR3 region is CASSPLGLDTEAFF. In DNA, the CDR3 is TGTGCCAGCAGTCCCCTTGGCTTGGACACTGAAGCTTTCTTT. The full variable domain, in which reference TRBV28 and TRBJ1-1 provide the parts outside the CDR3, is DVKVTQSSRYLVKRTGEKVFLECVQDMDHENMFWYRQDPGLGLRLIYFSYDVKMKEKGDIPEGYSVSREKKERFSLILESASTNQTSMYLCASSPLGLDTEAFFGQGTRLTVV.

This clonotype was seen a few times. The chain uses TRBV6-2 or TRBV6-3 and TRBJ2-5, with 15 bases fitting TRBD2. V shed 7 bases and J 1 base; nucleotides not matched to a gene: 13. CDR1 is MNHEY and CDR2 is SVGEGT in the germline V gene. This CDR3 is built from 19 residues. CDR3 sequence (DNA): TGTGCCAGCACCGTTTACGGGACTAGCGGGAGGATCCCCCAAGAGACCCAGTACTTC. It codes for CASTVYGTSGRIPQETQYF.

The count of this clonotype is one. The V and J genes are TRBV7-9 and TRBJ1-2, with unresolved D. The CDR3 consists of 14 residues. Germline V lookup: CDR1 SEHNR, CDR2 FQNEAQ (reference sequence). Trimming left V 5 bases short and J 2 bases short, with 12 bases between. The chain's CDR3 is CASSPEGHNYGYTF. DNA of the CDR3: TGTGCCAGCAGCCCAGAGGGCCACAACTATGGCTACACCTTC.

This clonotype was detected only a few times. The chain joins TRBV5-1 to TRBJ1-6; D is unresolved. The CDR3 has 12 residues. Trimming removed 4 bases from V and 10 bases from J, with 9 bases in between. Germline V gives CDR1 SGHRS, CDR2 YFSETQ. The CDR3 region has the DNA TGCGCCAGCAGCGAGGTTAACTCACCCCTCCACTTT. Its protein is CASSEVNSPLHF.

A word on this clonotype: A much larger clone lies a single base off, so this may be a read error. The chain links TRBV18 to TRBJ2-1; weak D call: TRBD2 (5 bases). This CDR3 has 14 amino acids. Germline assignment: CDR1 KGHSH and CDR2 LQKENI. V lost 4 bases to trimming and J lost 3 bases, with 10 bases between them. In DNA, the CDR3 is TGTGCCAGCTCACGTCCTCGGGACTACAATGAGCAGTTCTTC. It codes for CASSRPRDYNEQFF.